Following are 5 T cell receptor beta chains from one sample sequenced in a study of cytomegalovirus exposure and HLA in healthy donors. It was with 60 Vbeta and 13 Jbeta primers that the PCR ran. TCRdb's copy holds only in-frame clones and misses some; the assay was immunoSEQ multiplex PCR. The sample has roughly 200,000 clones; roughly 90% are singletons. The sequencing sample was made of PBMCs. The source is a woman between 18 and 29 years old in good health and CMV-seronegative.

This clone was counted between two and nine times. The chain employs TRBV5-4 and TRBJ1-1; D may be TRBD1 (5 bases). V was pared by 3 bases and J by 4 bases, with 13 bases between. Germline-derived CDR1 and CDR2 are SGHNT and YYREEE (reference sequence). This CDR3 contains 14 residues. CDR3: CASSSRTGGTEAFF. The CDR3 coding sequence is TGTGCCAGCAGCTCGCGAACGGGGGGCACTGAAGCTTTCTTT.

The CDR3 reads CASSLALGAGGELFF. The DNA of the CDR3 is TGTGCCAGCAGCTTAGCGCTTGGGGCTGGCGGGGAGCTGTTTTTT. V usage is TRBV7-8 and J usage is TRBJ2-2; possibly TRBD1 for D (5 bases). Germline V gene data show CDR1 as SGHVS and CDR2 as FQNEAQ. V lost 0 bases, J lost 7 bases, and 12 bases lay in between. The CDR3 is made up of 15 amino acids. Full variable domain (outside the CDR3, taken from reference TRBV7-8 and TRBJ2-2): GAGVSQSPRYKVAKRGQDVALRCDPISGHVSLFWYQQALGQGPEFLTYFQNEAQLDKSGLPSDRFFAERPEGSVSTLKIQRTQQEDSAVYLCASSLALGAGGELFFGEGSRLTVL.

The chain is built from TRBV10-3 and TRBJ1-1; possible D gene TRBD1, 6 bases. V was pared by 0 bases and J by 6 bases, with 11 bases between. CDR3 length equals 14 residues. The germline V gene encodes CDR1 ENHRY and CDR2 SYGVKD. CDR3 protein: CAISESQGIPEAFF. The CDR3 DNA is TGTGCCATCAGTGAGTCTCAGGGGATCCCTGAAGCTTTCTTT.

The rearrangement uses TRBV5-6 and TRBJ2-1; D gene ambiguous. The CDR3 loop spans 15 amino acids. The V end was cut by 0 bases, the J end by 9 bases, with 16 bases between. Germline CDR1 is SGHDT and CDR2 is YYEEEE. The chain's CDR3 is CASSLEWAPTSEQFF. CDR3 bases: TGTGCCAGCAGCTTGGAGTGGGCGCCTACCAGTGAGCAGTTCTTC.

The gene calls are TRBV10-3 and TRBJ2-7; a weak D match, TRBD1 (6 bases). From germline, CDR1 is ENHRY and CDR2 SYGVKD. The CDR3 sequence is 12 residues long. The V and J ends lost 10 bases and 2 bases respectively, with 12 bases between them. The CDR3 protein is CARADSPYEQYF. CDR3 DNA sequence: TGTGCCAGAGCGGACAGCCCCTACGAGCAGTACTTC.